Here is one T cell receptor (beta chain) with its context. The source of the sample is a study of OX40 agonist ivuxolimab in advanced cancers. The CDR3 runs 15 residues. In germline, CDR1 is SNHLY, CDR2 FYNNEI. V was pared by 1 base and J by 9 bases, with 16 bases between. The repertoire was sequenced with immunoSEQ multiplex PCR; TCRdb's copy has only in-frame clones and lacks some. The repertoire holds 12,000 or so clones, approximately 80% seen once, with approximately 19% in the top ten. The sequencing here drew on CD4+ or CD8+ T cells sorted from blood, taken in a trial of the OX40 agonist ivuxolimab. J is TRBJ2-1 and V is TRBV2; D is unresolved. The source is an adult with an advanced solid tumor such as melanoma, head and neck, liver or kidney cancer. This CDR3 reads CASSEDDFDGVEQFF. In DNA, the CDR3 is TGTGCCAGCAGTGAAGACGACTTCGATGGGGTTGAGCAGTTCTTC.